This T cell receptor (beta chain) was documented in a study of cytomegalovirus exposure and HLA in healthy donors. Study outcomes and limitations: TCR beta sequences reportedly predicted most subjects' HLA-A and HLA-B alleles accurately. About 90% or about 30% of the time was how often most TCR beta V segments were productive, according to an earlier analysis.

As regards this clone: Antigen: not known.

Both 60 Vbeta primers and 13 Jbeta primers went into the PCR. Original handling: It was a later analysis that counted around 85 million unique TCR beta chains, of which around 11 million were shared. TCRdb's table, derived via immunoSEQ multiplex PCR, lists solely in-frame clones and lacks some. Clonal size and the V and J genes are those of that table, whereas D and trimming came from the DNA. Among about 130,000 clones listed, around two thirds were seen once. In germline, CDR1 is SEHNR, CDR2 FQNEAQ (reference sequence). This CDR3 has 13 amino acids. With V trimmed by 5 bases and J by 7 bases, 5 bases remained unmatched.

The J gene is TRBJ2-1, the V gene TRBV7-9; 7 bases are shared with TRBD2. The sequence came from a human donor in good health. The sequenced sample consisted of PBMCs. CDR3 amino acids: CASSLGGENEQFF. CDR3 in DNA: TGTGCCAGCAGCCTGGGAGGGGAGAATGAGCAGTTCTTC.